One sample yielded the 12 T cell receptor beta chains listed below, sequenced in a study of Graves' ophthalmopathy and Graves' hyperthyroidism (dated by TCRdb to 2016 to 2019). Sequencer: Illumina HiSeq 2000. For repertoire sequencing, TCR beta CDR3 regions were amplified from RNA transcripts. The first round was an RT-PCR using HTBI primers with the Qiagen OneStep RT-PCR kit, and this first round was followed by a second-round multiplex PCR, then size selection and purification. The public reads were run again by TCRdb, first through fastp at Q25 and then through MiXCR, and only productive beta chains were kept. Each entry merges the rows of one CDR3 protein and shows their most common DNA and genes. The sample contains about 480,000 distinct CDR3 sequences, approximately 15% of them found a single time. The ten largest clones represent 8% to 10% of the sample. Sequencing used blood. These receptors came from a woman in her thirties with Graves' ophthalmopathy. Donor details come from another sample of the same person, matched by shared clones.

This clonotype was observed at least ten times. The chain links TRBV28 to TRBJ1-2; D is undetermined. The germline V gene encodes CDR1 MDHEN and CDR2 SYDVKM. This CDR3 is built from 13 residues. Trimming shortened V by 5 bases and J by 4 bases, and 11 bases separated the two germline ends. The CDR3 sequence: CASSLSPAYGYTF. DNA for the CDR3: TGTGCCAGCAGTCTCTCCCCCGCCTATGGCTACACCTTC.

In this sample, this clonotype turned up many times. This chain connects TRBV20-1 to TRBJ2-5, with 9 positions matching TRBD2. The CDR3 loop spans 14 amino acids. V lost 5 bases to trimming and J lost 4 bases; unmatched junction nucleotides: 8. Germline-derived CDR1 and CDR2 are DFQATT and SNEGSKA (reference sequence). The CDR3, as DNA: TGCAGTGCTGAACGTAGCGGGAGCGGAGAGACCCAGTACTTC. Amino acids: CSAERSGSGETQYF.

This clonotype was seen at least ten times. This sequence joins TRBV20-1 and TRBJ1-5; TRBD1 is a possible D gene (5 bases). This CDR3 contains 16 residues. Germline V gives CDR1 DFQATT, CDR2 SNEGSKA (reference sequence). V was pared by 0 bases and J by 2 bases, with 14 bases between. The CDR3 DNA sequence: TGCAGTGCTAGAGATCTGAGTCGAGGGGGCAATCAGCCCCAGCATTTT. This gives the protein CSARDLSRGGNQPQHF.

This chain connects TRBV13 to TRBJ2-7; perhaps TRBD2 as D (6 bases). Germline V gene sequence: CDR1 PRHDT, CDR2 FYEKMQ (reference sequence). The V gene lost 5 bases and the J gene lost 5 bases, with 16 bases spanning the gap. The CDR3 contains 14 residues. The CDR3 sequence: CASSPTREIHEQYF. The CDR3 DNA reads as TGTGCCAGCAGCCCGACCCGGGAGATCCACGAGCAGTACTTC.

This clonotype was picked up many times. The chain links TRBV2 to TRBJ2-7, with 8 bases aligning to TRBD1. CDR3 length equals 14 residues. V lost 6 bases to trimming and J lost 0 bases; unmatched junction nucleotides: 4. CDR1 and CDR2 from the germline V gene are SNHLY and FYNNEI. Here the CDR3 reads CASSLQGDSYEQYF. The CDR3 region has the DNA TGTGCCAGCAGCCTACAGGGGGACTCCTACGAGCAGTACTTC.

This clonotype showed up many times. The chain couples TRBV7-9 to TRBJ1-6; D uncertain. Per germline, CDR1 SEHNR and CDR2 FQNEAQ (reference sequence). CDR3 length equals 16 residues. The V end was cut by 0 bases, the J end by 10 bases, with 16 bases between. The CDR3 DNA is TGTGCCAGCAGCTTAGCCCCCGGGAGGGAGGGATCACCCCTCCACTTT. Translation gives CASSLAPGREGSPLHF.

This clonotype was seen repeatedly, ten times or more. V gene TRBV9 combines with J gene TRBJ1-1; D might be TRBD1 (6 bases). Germline V gives CDR1 SGDLS, CDR2 YYNGEE. Trimming removed 0 bases at V and 8 bases at J, with 14 bases between. The CDR3 loop spans 14 amino acids. The CDR3 spells CASSVDSERGEAFF. CDR3 in DNA: TGTGCCAGCAGCGTAGATTCAGAGAGGGGGGAAGCTTTCTTT.

In its sample, this clonotype was seen many times. The chain is built from TRBV6-1 and TRBJ2-5; 14 bases line up with TRBD2. The V segment lost 2 bases and the J segment 4 bases; nucleotides outside the gene matches: 6. CDR1 is MNHNS and CDR2 is SASEGT in the germline V gene. CDR3 size: 17 residues. This CDR3 is CASSEWGLAGDSETQYF. The CDR3 nucleotides read TGTGCCAGCAGTGAATGGGGACTAGCGGGAGATTCAGAGACCCAGTACTTC.

This clonotype was observed at least ten times. V usage is TRBV20-1 and J usage is TRBJ2-7, with D tentatively TRBD1 (5 bases). Germline V gives CDR1 DFQATT, CDR2 SNEGSKA (reference sequence). The CDR3 length is 11 residues. Deletions cut 3 bases from V and 5 bases from J, with 8 bases between. The CDR3 region has the DNA TGCAGTGCTAGTAAAGGGGACGAGCAGTACTTC. This translates into CSASKGDEQYF.

A remark on this clonotype: A much larger clonotype is one base distant, so this may be a read error. The rearrangement joins TRBV6-1 to TRBJ2-7, with D tentatively TRBD1 (6 bases). Germline V CDR1 and CDR2: MNHNS, SASEGT. CDR3 length: 15 amino acids. V dropped 6 bases and J dropped 5 bases, with 20 bases sitting between them. The CDR3, as DNA: TGTGCCAGCAGCCCCGGGCCAGGGACAATGGACGAGCAGTACGTC. Its translation: CASSPGPGTMDEQYV.

This clonotype was seen repeatedly, ten times or more. The V gene is TRBV25-1, the J gene TRBJ2-7, with 10 bases lining up with TRBD2. The CDR3 is 17 residues long. Looked up from germline, CDR1 is MGHDK and CDR2 is SYGVNS. V shed 1 base, J shed 3 bases, and the junction held 9 bases outside the gene matches. The CDR3 DNA follows: TGTGCCAGCAGTGAATGGGGGGGCCTAGCGGGGGTCTACGAGCAGTACTTC. Protein product: CASSEWGGLAGVYEQYF.

This clonotype was seen a handful of times. The chain uses TRBV5-8 and TRBJ2-7; D unclear. The ends were cut back, 0 bases at V and 6 bases at J, with 10 bases in the middle. Per the germline V gene, CDR1 is SGHTS and CDR2 is YDEGEE. This CDR3 region has 13 residues. As DNA, the CDR3 is TGTGCCAGCAGCTTGGCTCTTGCTGCCGAGCAGTACTTC. Encoded protein: CASSLALAAEQYF.